The rows below give T cell receptor beta chains drawn from one sample of a study of CD8 T cells in ankylosing spondylitis. One entry per CDR3 protein, called by TCRdb with MiXCR from the 5' RACE reads. Counted here are 150,000 to 200,000 distinct CDR3 sequences, over 10% occurring once; the ten biggest clones make up roughly 11%. Specimen: blood, either unsorted or a sorted T cell fraction (not recorded which). The source of these receptors is a female donor with ankylosing spondylitis or in good health (not recorded which). CDR3s include the opening cysteine and the closing phenylalanine or tryptophan. The order of the fields is clone size, D gene, V gene, J gene, CDR3 protein, CDR3 DNA. D genes are given only for firm matches. The size field is filled for only some rows; it gives once, few, many or a size class.

>.|TRBD2|TRBV20-1|TRBJ2-3
CSAPSGTSGRATDTQYF
TGCAGTGCTCCTTCCGGGACTAGCGGGAGGGCCACAGATACGCAGTATTTT
>many|.|TRBV12-3/TRBV12-4|TRBJ1-5
CASKQGYQPQHF
TGTGCCAGTAAACAGGGCTATCAGCCCCAGCATTTT
>many|TRBD2|TRBV24-1|TRBJ2-1
CATSDLADREQFF
TGTGCCACCAGTGATCTAGCGGACCGAGAGCAGTTCTTC
>many|.|TRBV7-6|TRBJ1-4
CASSLVRESEKLFF
TGTGCCAGCAGCTTAGTTAGAGAGAGCGAAAAACTGTTTTTT
>many|.|TRBV12-3/TRBV12-4|TRBJ1-1
CASTSEGGWTEAFF
TGTGCCAGCACATCGGAGGGGGGGTGGACTGAAGCTTTCTTT
>.|.|TRBV12-3/TRBV12-4|TRBJ2-4
CASSLNAGTIQYF
TGTGCCAGCAGTTTGAACGCCGGGACAATTCAGTACTTC
>many|TRBD2|TRBV20-1|TRBJ2-1
CSASNLADRANEQFF
TGCAGTGCTAGTAACCTAGCGGATCGGGCCAATGAGCAGTTCTTC
>many|.|TRBV19|TRBJ2-2
CASRPFRETGELFF
TGTGCCAGTAGACCGTTTCGGGAAACCGGGGAGCTGTTTTTT
>many|TRBD2|TRBV12-3/TRBV12-4|TRBJ2-7
CASKRGYEQYF
TGTGCCAGCAAGCGGGGTTACGAGCAGTACTTC
>once|.|TRBV5-1|TRBJ1-3
CASSFSGTTGNTIYF
TGCGCCAGCAGCTTCAGCGGGACGACTGGAAACACCATATATTTT
>many|.|TRBV20-1|TRBJ1-5
CSARDLGQGNQPQHF
TGCAGTGCTAGAGATCTGGGCCAGGGCAATCAGCCCCAGCATTTT
>.|TRBD2|TRBV7-3|TRBJ2-5
CASSLRAGVGETQYF
TGTGCCAGCAGCTTACGAGCGGGAGTAGGGGAGACCCAGTACTTC
>many|.|TRBV28|TRBJ1-1
CASKIMNTEAFF
TGTGCCAGCAAGATTATGAACACTGAAGCTTTCTTT
>.|.|TRBV12-3/TRBV12-4|TRBJ1-5
CPSSLERVEQPQHF
TGTCCCAGCAGTTTAGAGAGGGTGGAACAGCCCCAGCATTTT
>many|.|TRBV28|TRBJ2-7
CASSLSVADEQYF
TGTGCCAGCAGTTTGAGCGTAGCCGACGAGCAGTACTTC
>.|TRBD2|TRBV10-2|TRBJ2-5
CASSSGMLETQYF
TGCGCCAGCTCTAGCGGGATGTTAGAGACCCAGTACTTC
>many|.|TRBV28|TRBJ2-7
CASSLPLTFYEQYF
TGTGCCAGCAGTTTGCCGTTAACTTTCTACGAGCAGTACTTC
>.|.|TRBV7-9|TRBJ1-1
CASSVDGDTEAFF
TGTGCCAGCAGCGTGGACGGTGACACTGAAGCTTTCTTT
>many|.|TRBV4-3|TRBJ2-2
CASSRKYTGELFF
TGCGCCAGCAGCCGCAAATACACCGGGGAGCTGTTTTTT
>many|TRBD2|TRBV28|TRBJ2-4
CASSLLSGRVAKNIQYF
TGTGCCAGCAGTTTGTTGAGCGGGAGGGTAGCCAAAAACATTCAGTACTTC
>few|.|TRBV24-1|TRBJ2-2
CATSDPTPGHTGELFF
TGTGCCACCAGTGATCCGACTCCGGGGCACACCGGGGAGCTGTTTTTT
>many|.|TRBV27|TRBJ2-5
CASSPGGMYQETQYF
TGTGCCAGCAGTCCGGGTGGAATGTACCAAGAGACCCAGTACTTC
>many|.|TRBV7-2|TRBJ2-2
CASSLRNTGELFF
TGTGCCAGCAGTTTACGGAACACCGGGGAGCTGTTTTTT
>few|TRBD1|TRBV3-1|TRBJ1-3
CACTQASRGHGGNTIYF
TGTGCCTGCACCCAAGCCTCCAGGGGGCATGGTGGAAACACCATATATTTT
>many|.|TRBV12-3/TRBV12-4|TRBJ2-2
CASSPLGPITGELFF
TGTGCCAGCAGTCCCTTGGGTCCCATCACCGGGGAGCTGTTTTTT
>few|.|TRBV7-3|TRBJ1-6
CASSFQGKNSPLHF
TGTGCCAGCAGCTTCCAGGGGAAAAATTCACCCCTCCACTTT
>many|.|TRBV5-1|TRBJ1-5
CASSLGPYSNQPQHF
TGCGCCAGCAGCTTGGGACCGTATAGCAATCAGCCCCAGCATTTT
>.|.|TRBV29-1|TRBJ1-4
CSISGTDNEKLFF
TGCAGCATCTCCGGGACGGATAATGAAAAACTGTTTTTT
>many|.|TRBV5-1|TRBJ2-2
CASSLRQGTGELFF
TGCGCCAGCAGCTTGCGGCAGGGCACCGGGGAGCTGTTTTTT
>few|.|TRBV5-1|TRBJ1-4
CASSADPSVDEKLFF
TGCGCCAGCAGCGCGGACCCCTCGGTTGATGAAAAACTGTTTTTT
>many|.|TRBV10-3|TRBJ2-5
CAISERSSQETQYF
TGTGCCATCAGTGAACGGAGTAGCCAAGAGACCCAGTACTTC
>many|TRBD2|TRBV11-2|TRBJ2-1
CASSRPGLAGTEQFF
TGTGCCAGCAGCCGACCGGGACTAGCCGGTACTGAGCAGTTCTTC
>many|.|TRBV12-3/TRBV12-4|TRBJ1-1
CASSYHMNTEAFF
TGTGCCAGCAGTTACCACATGAACACTGAAGCTTTCTTT
>many|.|TRBV27|TRBJ2-1
CASSPMGPEQFF
TGTGCCAGCAGTCCCATGGGCCCTGAGCAGTTCTTC
>many|.|TRBV2|TRBJ2-7
CASSWISGKYEQYF
TGTGCCAGCAGTTGGATTAGCGGAAAGTACGAGCAGTACTTC
>many|.|TRBV29-1|TRBJ1-4
CSVDRGGEKLFF
TGCAGCGTTGACCGGGGTGGCGAAAAACTGTTTTTT
>.|.|TRBV18|TRBJ2-7
CASSPYRVRAIYEQYF
TGTGCCAGCTCACCATATAGGGTAAGGGCCATCTACGAGCAGTACTTC
>.|.|TRBV3-1|TRBJ1-2
CASSRLPGLPPYGYTF
TGTGCCAGCAGCCGCCTGCCAGGACTGCCACCCTATGGCTACACCTTC
>many|.|TRBV14|TRBJ1-3
CASSQRTGTGNTIYF
TGTGCCAGCAGCCAACGAACAGGGACTGGAAACACCATATATTTT
>many|TRBD1|TRBV4-3|TRBJ1-6
CASSQEGQGLNSPLHF
TGCGCCAGCAGCCAAGAGGGACAGGGATTGAATTCACCCCTCCACTTT
>few|.|TRBV6-1|TRBJ2-2
CASSHWAVGVDTGELFF
TGTGCCAGCAGTCATTGGGCGGTTGGGGTGGACACCGGGGAGCTGTTTTTT